This TCR beta chain was captured by sequencing in a study of T cell responses to AZD1222 COVID-19 vaccine. The V end was cut by 5 bases, the J end by 4 bases, with 11 bases between. The CDR3 length is 13 residues. CDR1 and CDR2 from the germline V gene are MNHEY and SMNVEV (reference sequence). Study-wide results and limits: When two AZD1222 doses had been given, Spike-specific TCR breadth and depth rose. Donors in the cohort were predominantly white British and more often female, and clonal diversity was possibly underestimated. Only 5 or 6 AZD1222 recipients tested seropositive at baseline.

The assay was immunoSEQ multiplex PCR, and TCRdb's table has in-frame clones only and misses some. The data contain roughly 100,000 clones, around nine tenths of them seen just once; the ten biggest clones take up approximately 15%. As to this clone: Its antigen is not known.

The specimen comprised peripheral blood, sampled 28 days after the second AZD1222 dose. V gene TRBV27 combines with J gene TRBJ1-2; D call uncertain. The TCR originated in an adult who received the AZD1222 COVID-19 vaccine. In DNA, the CDR3 is TGTGCCAGCAGTCGAACTGGAAGCTATGGCTACACCTTC. It is translated as CASSRTGSYGYTF.